This T cell receptor beta chain was sequenced in a study of cytomegalovirus exposure and HLA in healthy donors. The PCR contained 60 Vbeta and 13 Jbeta primers. The authors' processing: Around 9.9 million shared chains were among the 80 million or so unique TCR beta chains that a later analysis counted. TCRdb's table, derived via immunoSEQ multiplex PCR, lists solely in-frame clones and lacks some. V and J calls and clone size follow that table, whereas D and trimming were derived from the DNA. The sample holds about 170,000 clones, 78% seen once. Trimming took 5 bases from V and 4 from J; bases not matched to a gene: 15. Germline values: CDR1 SNHLY, CDR2 FYNNEI. The CDR3 is 17 residues long.

The sequence was obtained from a woman in her 50s in good health and CMV-seropositive. The V and J genes are TRBV2 and TRBJ1-1, with 8 bases fitting TRBD1. The sample consisted of PBMCs. CDR3 nucleotide sequence: TGTGCCAGCAGTAATGCCGGACAGGGAAGGTTCGGCACTGAAGCTTTCTTT. This translates into CASSNAGQGRFGTEAFF.